This entry describes one T cell receptor beta chain. Using immunoSEQ multiplex PCR, the repertoire was profiled, and TCRdb retains in-frame clones only, with some absent. Among tens of thousands of clones listed, more than 80% were seen once. The sample comes from a study of cytomegalovirus exposure and HLA in healthy donors. Germline CDR1 PRHDT, CDR2 FYEKMQ (reference sequence). The CDR3 has 16 amino acids. V lost 5 bases, J lost 3 bases, and 6 bases stayed unmatched. Sequencing was carried out using PBMCs. This receptor was taken from a man aged 18-30 years in good health and CMV-seronegative. This chain connects TRBV13 to TRBJ2-1, with 11 bases identical to TRBD2. CDR3 region: CASSPSGTSGYNEQFF. CDR3 nucleotide sequence: TGTGCCAGCAGCCCCTCCGGGACTAGCGGCTACAATGAGCAGTTCTTC.